A selection of T cell receptor beta chains follows, all from one sample in a study of PD-1 blockade in classical Hodgkin lymphoma. Sequenced by immunoSEQ multiplex PCR; TCRdb stores in-frame clones only, minus some. In the table there are more than 9,500 clones, almost 85% of which are singletons. Sequencing was performed on CD8+ T cells from blood, taken at baseline. These receptor sequences come from a human donor with classical Hodgkin lymphoma. Both conserved end residues are part of each CDR3. The size entry is marked missing in some rows and otherwise reads once, few, many or a size class.

j_gene: TRBJ1-1; abundance: .; v_gene: TRBV5-1; CDR3aa: CASSWENTEAFF
j_gene: TRBJ2-7; abundance: .; v_gene: TRBV10-3; CDR3aa: CAISQGTSGAYEQYF
j_gene: TRBJ2-2; abundance: .; v_gene: TRBV4-2; CDR3aa: CASSQDGARDYRAETRELFF
j_gene: TRBJ2-1; abundance: .; v_gene: TRBV6-5; CDR3aa: CASVEGLAGFSEQFF
j_gene: TRBJ1-2; abundance: once; v_gene: TRBV5-6; CDR3aa: CASSLEGIGYTF
j_gene: TRBJ2-1; abundance: .; v_gene: TRBV3-1/TRBV3-2; CDR3aa: CASSPPQFF
j_gene: TRBJ2-1; abundance: .; v_gene: TRBV28; CDR3aa: CASSLMTSGSTNEQFF
j_gene: TRBJ1-1; abundance: once; v_gene: TRBV10-3; CDR3aa: CAISETGVYPNTNTEAFF
j_gene: TRBJ2-3; abundance: .; v_gene: TRBV28; CDR3aa: CASSGQGGTDTQYF
j_gene: TRBJ2-7; abundance: once; v_gene: TRBV9; CDR3aa: CASSPRLGSSYEQYF
j_gene: TRBJ2-1; abundance: .; v_gene: TRBV7-9; CDR3aa: CASSDARGLHNEQFF
j_gene: TRBJ1-2; abundance: few; v_gene: TRBV29-1; CDR3aa: CSAKGQNYGYTF
j_gene: TRBJ1-1; abundance: few; v_gene: TRBV27; CDR3aa: CASSLGVDRGGLAFF
j_gene: TRBJ1-5; abundance: .; v_gene: TRBV6-5; CDR3aa: CASSMDRGNQPQHF
j_gene: TRBJ1-4; abundance: .; v_gene: TRBV7-9; CDR3aa: CASSCFQFF
j_gene: TRBJ2-3; abundance: once; v_gene: TRBV7-9; CDR3aa: CASKEGNTDTQYF
j_gene: TRBJ1-1; abundance: .; v_gene: TRBV10-2; CDR3aa: CASSDRGKTEAFF
j_gene: TRBJ2-5; abundance: .; v_gene: TRBV7-9; CDR3aa: CASSFTAQETQYF
j_gene: TRBJ2-7; abundance: .; v_gene: TRBV15; CDR3aa: CATREREGIYEQYF
j_gene: TRBJ2-6; abundance: .; v_gene: TRBV6-5; CDR3aa: CASSLSGANVLTF
j_gene: TRBJ2-1; abundance: .; v_gene: TRBV7-9; CDR3aa: CASSLRTSGEQFF
j_gene: TRBJ2-2; abundance: .; v_gene: TRBV7-7; CDR3aa: CALSSGTGNTGELFF
j_gene: TRBJ2-7; abundance: .; v_gene: TRBV13; CDR3aa: CASSPSRLDSGDQYF
j_gene: TRBJ2-3; abundance: .; v_gene: TRBV28; CDR3aa: CASSFPRQGGTDTQYF
j_gene: TRBJ2-7; abundance: .; v_gene: TRBV7-2; CDR3aa: CASSLLADSYEQYF